Shown below are 28 T cell receptor beta chains from a single sample sequenced in a study of CD39 and CD103 CD8 tumor-infiltrating T cells. Using immunoSEQ multiplex PCR, the repertoire was profiled, and TCRdb retains in-frame clones only, with some absent. The sample holds about 17,000 clones, 75% to 95% seen once. What was sequenced was CD8+ T cells sorted from blood. Specified subset: total memory CD8 T cells (CD45RA-CCR7+/-) from blood or uninvolved lymph node. These TCRs come from a human donor with head and neck squamous cell carcinoma.

The chain is built from TRBV4-1 and TRBJ2-3, with TRBD2 identical over 8 bases. The CDR3 runs 17 residues. Trimming cost V 1 base and J 2 bases; bases outside gene matches: 8. Germline V lookup: CDR1 MGHRA, CDR2 YSYEKL. The DNA of the CDR3 is TGCGCCAGCAGCCAAGTCACGGCGGGGGGTCCCACAGATACGCAGTATTTT. Residues: CASSQVTAGGPTDTQYF.

The chain recombines TRBV27 with TRBJ1-5; weak D call: TRBD1 (6 bases). CDR1 is MNHEY, CDR2 SMNVEV, per germline (reference sequence). This CDR3 spans 14 amino acids. The V and J ends lost 3 bases and 6 bases respectively, with 12 bases between them. The CDR3 DNA reads TGTGCCAGCAGTTTTGGGCTGGGGGCTCAGCCCCAGCATTTT. Translated, it gives CASSFGLGAQPQHF.

The V gene is TRBV7-6, the J gene TRBJ2-3, with a possible D match to TRBD2 (6 bases). V was shortened by 1 base and J by 0 bases, with 11 bases between the two germline ends. This CDR3 has 16 residues. Per the germline V gene, CDR1 is SGHVS and CDR2 is FNYEAQ. The CDR3 DNA sequence: TGTGCCAGCAGCTTAGATGGGACTGCTAGCACAGATACGCAGTATTTT. This sequence encodes CASSLDGTASTDTQYF.

CDR3 nucleotides: TGTGCCAGCAGGGAGACAGGGTCGAACACTGAAGCTTTCTTT. Its translation: CASRETGSNTEAFF. The chain recombines TRBV2 with TRBJ1-1; 7 bases are a match to TRBD1. The V gene end was trimmed by 6 bases and the J gene end by 1 base; junction bases not matched to a gene: 5. This CDR3 is 14 amino acids long. Germline V CDR1 and CDR2: SNHLY, FYNNEI.

V and J are TRBV19 and TRBJ1-5; D unclear. V lost 6 bases and J 0 bases, leaving 12 bases between the germline ends. This CDR3 spans 15 amino acids. Germline lookup yields CDR1 LNHDA and CDR2 SQIVND (reference sequence). The CDR3 coding sequence is TGTGCCAGTAGGAAGACCCCGTATAGCAATCAGCCCCAGCATTTT. Translation: CASRKTPYSNQPQHF. Filled out from reference TRBV19 and TRBJ1-5, the complete variable domain reads DGGITQSPKYLFRKEGQNVTLSCEQNLNHDAMYWYRQDPGQGLRLIYYSQIVNDFQKGDIAEGYSVSREKKESFPLTVTSAQKNPTAFYLCASRKTPYSNQPQHFGDGTRLSIL.

This rearrangement joins TRBV7-9 to TRBJ1-1; 7 bases are shared with TRBD1. The trim removed 4 bases at V and 5 bases at J, leaving 16 bases unmatched. CDR3 length: 17 residues. Germline assignment: CDR1 SEHNR and CDR2 FQNEAQ (reference sequence). The CDR3 is CASSSLGTAPRGTEAFF. For the CDR3, the DNA is TGTGCCAGCAGCTCCCTAGGGACAGCACCTCGGGGTACTGAAGCTTTCTTT.

The genes are TRBV19 and TRBJ1-2; no reliable D call. Germline assignment: CDR1 LNHDA and CDR2 SQIVND (reference sequence). Trimming took 5 bases from V and 6 from J, leaving 10 bases between them. The CDR3 totals 12 residues. CDR3 region: CASSVGRDGYTF. Here the CDR3 DNA reads TGTGCCAGTAGTGTTGGCAGAGATGGCTACACCTTC.

Written as DNA, the CDR3 is TGCAGCGTTCTAGGCCTCAAAACTTTAGAAGCTTTCTTT. It translates to CSVLGLKTLEAFF. The rearrangement uses TRBV29-1 and TRBJ1-1; no reliable D call. The CDR3 runs 13 residues. Trimming pared 5 bases from V and 8 bases from J, leaving 18 bases between. Germline-derived CDR1 and CDR2 are SQVTM and ANQGSEA.

The chain is built from TRBV13 and TRBJ1-1; the match to TRBD1 covers 10 bases. Germline CDR1 is PRHDT and CDR2 is FYEKMQ (reference sequence). This CDR3 region has 15 residues. V lost 3 bases, J lost 5 bases, and 6 bases stayed unmatched. The CDR3 here is CASSLEGTGVTEAFF. The CDR3 nucleotides read TGTGCCAGCAGCTTGGAAGGGACAGGGGTGACTGAAGCTTTCTTT.

The V gene is TRBV2, the J gene TRBJ2-7; TRBD1 is a possible D gene (6 bases). Germline CDR1 is SNHLY and CDR2 is FYNNEI. This CDR3 spans 13 amino acids. Trimming removed 3 bases from V and 1 base from J, with 7 bases in between. DNA of the CDR3: TGTGCCAGCAGTGATACAGGGTCCTACGAGCAGTACTTC. As protein: CASSDTGSYEQYF.

The genes are TRBV4-1 and TRBJ2-7; 9 positions agree with TRBD2. The germline V gene encodes CDR1 MGHRA and CDR2 YSYEKL. The V and J ends lost 0 bases and 2 bases, in that order; junction bases with no gene match: 14. This CDR3 has 19 amino acids. The CDR3 DNA follows: TGCGCCAGCAGCCAAGAAGGGGTAGCGGGGGCGTCCCTAACCTACGAGCAGTACTTC. Translated: CASSQEGVAGASLTYEQYF.

The gene calls are TRBV7-8 and TRBJ1-1; a weak D match, TRBD1 (5 bases). This CDR3 spans 16 amino acids. V dropped 5 bases and J dropped 0 bases, with 16 bases sitting between them. The V gene's germline CDR1 is SGHVS and CDR2 FQNEAQ. CDR3 residues: CASSPPGAGLNTEAFF. CDR3 nucleotide sequence: TGTGCCAGCAGCCCGCCTGGGGCAGGGCTGAACACTGAAGCTTTCTTT.

The gene calls are TRBV7-3 and TRBJ1-1, with 7 bases lining up with TRBD1. V shed 5 bases and J 3 bases; nucleotides not matched to a gene: 3. The length of the CDR3 is 13 residues. Germline CDR1 and CDR2: SGHTA and FQGTGA. CDR3 sequence (DNA): TGTGCCAGCAGCACCCAGGGGGACACTGAAGCTTTCTTT. Its translation: CASSTQGDTEAFF.

The chain uses TRBV28 and TRBJ2-7, with D possibly matching TRBD1 (6 bases). Germline values: CDR1 MDHEN, CDR2 SYDVKM. Trimming shortened V by 3 bases and J by 5 bases, and 11 bases separated the two germline ends. The CDR3 has 13 residues. The CDR3 is CASSFRGPHEQYF. The CDR3 DNA follows: TGTGCCAGCAGTTTCAGGGGACCCCACGAGCAGTACTTC.

The rearrangement joins TRBV2 to TRBJ2-1, with a possible D match to TRBD2 (6 bases). There are 17 residues in the CDR3. Germline V lookup: CDR1 SNHLY, CDR2 FYNNEI. Between the trimmed V and J ends, which lost 3 bases and 0 bases, there was a span of 15 bases. CDR3 residues: CASSDTLAPSSYNEQFF. The CDR3 bases are TGTGCCAGCAGTGATACACTAGCCCCTAGCTCCTACAATGAGCAGTTCTTC.

V and J are TRBV7-9 and TRBJ1-3, with D uncertain. Trimming shortened V by 5 bases and J by 1 base, and 9 bases separated the two germline ends. CDR1 is SEHNR, CDR2 FQNEAQ, per germline (reference sequence). The CDR3 totals 14 residues. The CDR3 region is CASSPGGSGNTIYF. The DNA for the CDR3 is TGTGCCAGCAGCCCCGGAGGGTCTGGAAACACCATATATTTT.

J is TRBJ2-3 and V is TRBV30, with TRBD2 matching 7 bases. Germline V gene sequence: CDR1 GTSNPN, CDR2 SVGIG (reference sequence). The J segment lost 2 bases and the V segment lost 2 bases, leaving 4 bases of the junction unmatched. The length of the CDR3 is 14 residues. CDR3 region: CAWSRGDYTDTQYF. CDR3 nucleotide sequence: TGTGCCTGGAGTCGGGGGGACTACACAGATACGCAGTATTTT.

This chain uses TRBV7-8 with TRBJ2-7; 7 nucleotides align to TRBD1. CDR1 and CDR2 from the germline V gene are SGHVS and FQNEAQ. The CDR3 loop spans 14 amino acids. Trimming cost V 2 bases and J 2 bases; bases outside gene matches: 3. CDR3 protein: CASSLFQGAYEQYF. As DNA, the CDR3 is TGTGCCAGCAGCTTATTTCAGGGGGCCTACGAGCAGTACTTC.

The chain recombines TRBV5-5 with TRBJ1-1; tentative D call: TRBD1 (5 bases). CDR1 is SGHKS and CDR2 is YYEKEE in the germline V gene (reference sequence). V dropped 1 base and J dropped 7 bases, with 8 bases sitting between them. The CDR3 is made up of 12 amino acids. Written as DNA, the CDR3 is TGTGCCAGCAGCTTGTTCCAGGGTGAAGCTTTCTTT. Protein product: CASSLFQGEAFF.

The chain couples TRBV18 to TRBJ1-1; D unresolved. Germline assignment: CDR1 KGHSH and CDR2 LQKENI. V dropped 6 bases and J dropped 4 bases, with 12 bases sitting between them. There are 13 residues in the CDR3. For the CDR3, the DNA is TGTGCCAGCTCCGTGGGCGACGGCACTGAAGCTTTCTTT. Its translation is CASSVGDGTEAFF.

The chain carries TRBV5-6 and TRBJ1-2, with D uncertain. Germline V CDR1 and CDR2: SGHDT, YYEEEE. Trimming shortened V by 2 bases and J by 4 bases, and 6 bases separated the two germline ends. The CDR3 spans 12 residues. CDR3 in amino acids: CASSFSLYGYTF. In DNA form, the CDR3 reads TGTGCCAGCAGCTTCTCCCTCTATGGCTACACCTTC.

This chain uses TRBV27 with TRBJ2-7; either TRBD1 or TRBD2 may fit D (5 bases each). The germline CDR1 and CDR2 sequences are MNHEY and SMNVEV (reference sequence). The CDR3 spans 16 residues. V shed 0 bases and J shed 0 bases, with 12 bases lying between them. CDR3 sequence: CASSLSLGTSSYEQYF. In nucleotides, the CDR3 is TGTGCCAGCAGTTTATCGCTGGGGACCAGCTCCTACGAGCAGTACTTC.

The chain joins TRBV30 to TRBJ1-2; 11 bases are shared with TRBD1. Germline CDR1 and CDR2: GTSNPN and SVGIG (reference sequence). The CDR3 runs 15 residues. Trimming removed 4 bases from V and 8 bases from J; junction bases left unmatched: 12. CDR3 sequence (DNA): TGTGCCTGGACCCACCCACGGACAGGGGGCGACGGCTACACCTTC. Its translation is CAWTHPRTGGDGYTF. The full variable domain, rest sourced from reference TRBV30 and TRBJ1-2, is SQTIHQWPATLVQPVGSPLSLECTVEGTSNPNLYWYRQAAGRGLQLLFYSVGIGQISSEVPQNLSASRPQDRQFILSSKKLLLSDSGFYLCAWTHPRTGGDGYTFGSGTRLTVV.

This clone occurred once. The chain carries TRBV28 and TRBJ2-7; unclear D gene. Trimming took off 3 bases at V and 5 bases at J, with 11 bases between the two ends. Germline CDR1 MDHEN, CDR2 SYDVKM. The CDR3 contains 13 residues. The CDR3 loop reads CASSLAYGDEQYF. The DNA for the CDR3 is TGTGCCAGCAGTTTGGCCTATGGGGACGAGCAGTACTTC. Full variable domain (remainder filled in from reference TRBV28 and TRBJ2-7): DVKVTQSSRYLVKRTGEKVFLECVQDMDHENMFWYRQDPGLGLRLIYFSYDVKMKEKGDIPEGYSVSREKKERFSLILESASTNQTSMYLCASSLAYGDEQYFGPGTRLTVT.

The chain has TRBV28 and TRBJ1-5; 7 bases are a match to TRBD1. Trimming cost V 2 bases and J 7 bases; bases outside gene matches: 8. CDR1 MDHEN and CDR2 SYDVKM come from the germline V gene. The CDR3 runs to 15 residues. DNA of the CDR3: TGTGCCAGCAGTTTACCCGACAGGGTTAAGCAGCCCCAGCATTTT. Translating it yields CASSLPDRVKQPQHF.

The rearrangement links TRBV29-1 to TRBJ1-1, with TRBD1 identical over 7 bases. Germline V gives CDR1 SQVTM, CDR2 ANQGSEA. Trimming took 0 bases from V and 5 from J; bases not matched to a gene: 9. This CDR3 is built from 15 residues. CDR3 protein: CSVEDQIQGGTEAFF. The CDR3 DNA reads TGCAGCGTTGAAGATCAAATCCAGGGGGGGACTGAAGCTTTCTTT. The variable domain in full, completed from reference TRBV29-1 and TRBJ1-1, reads SAVISQKPSRDICQRGTSLTIQCQVDSQVTMMFWYRQQPGQSLTLIATANQGSEATYESGFVIDKFPISRPNLTFSTLTVSNMSPEDSSIYLCSVEDQIQGGTEAFFGQGTRLTVV.

The chain recombines TRBV2 with TRBJ2-3; 9 nucleotides match TRBD2. V lost 5 bases, J lost 5 bases, and 11 bases stayed unmatched. Germline values: CDR1 SNHLY, CDR2 FYNNEI. The CDR3 loop spans 16 amino acids. The CDR3 spells CASSRVGGGAGDTQYF. The CDR3, as DNA: TGTGCCAGCAGTCGGGTTGGCGGGGGGGCGGGAGATACGCAGTATTTT.

This sequence joins TRBV18 and TRBJ2-1; 8 bases line up with TRBD1. Per germline, CDR1 KGHSH and CDR2 LQKENI. CDR3 length: 14 residues. V trimming: 3 bases; J trimming: 4 bases; junction bases outside the gene matches: 2. The CDR3 reads CASSPGQVYNEQFF. CDR3 nucleotides: TGTGCCAGCTCACCGGGACAGGTTTACAATGAGCAGTTCTTC.